The 3 T cell receptor beta chains below come from one sample, sequenced in a study of OX40 agonist ivuxolimab in advanced cancers. TCRdb's copy holds only in-frame clones and misses some; the assay was immunoSEQ multiplex PCR. The repertoire holds tens of thousands of clones, 88% seen once, with about 0.52% in the top ten. This specimen was CD4+ or CD8+ T cells sorted from blood, taken in a trial of the OX40 agonist ivuxolimab. All receptors come from an adult with an advanced solid tumor such as melanoma, head and neck, liver or kidney cancer.

This clone was found a few times. This chain joins TRBV5-1 and TRBJ2-5, with D maybe TRBD2 (7 bases). Germline CDR1 is SGHRS and CDR2 is YFSETQ. The CDR3 has 15 amino acids. V was shortened by 2 bases and J by 4 bases, with 15 bases between the two germline ends. Here the CDR3 DNA reads TGCGCCAGCAGCTTTATGGGGGGGCTGGGAGAGACCCAGTACTTC. It translates to CASSFMGGLGETQYF.

The rearrangement uses TRBV6-5 and TRBJ1-1; unclear D gene. Germline CDR1 MNHEY, CDR2 SVGAGI. The CDR3 contains 13 residues. The V end lost 7 bases, the J end lost 3 bases, and 12 bases lay between the germline ends. The CDR3 spells CASTEAWDTEAFF. The CDR3 DNA is TGTGCCAGCACCGAGGCCTGGGACACTGAAGCTTTCTTT.

The chain joins TRBV9 to TRBJ2-2; TRBD1 or TRBD2 may be the D gene (6 bases each). Germline CDR1 and CDR2: SGDLS and YYNGEE. Trimming removed 3 bases at V and 7 bases at J, with 16 bases between. The CDR3 spans 15 residues. The CDR3 protein is CASSALEGVGGELFF. The CDR3 region has the DNA TGTGCCAGCAGCGCCCTGGAGGGGGTTGGCGGGGAGCTGTTTTTT.